This T cell receptor beta chain was captured in a study of blood T cell repertoires in COVID-19. Study context: COVID-19 samples from acute and convalescent phases originated in the United States, Italy and Spain. Sources were T cells, B-cell-depleted T cells, or PBMCs; the material itself was cDNA or gDNA.

Germline-derived CDR1 and CDR2 are KGHSH and LQKENI. The junction had 8 bases not matched to a gene; V was cut back by 4 bases and J by 7 bases. There are 15 residues in the CDR3. Assay: immunoSEQ multiplex PCR; the TCRdb copy retains only in-frame clones and omits some. Among under 300,000 clones listed, about 85% were seen once. All enrollees were roughly 18 to 90 years old and from 24 US areas. Cohorts were determined from participant-reported clinical history. Sequenced sample: PBMCs or T cells enriched from blood (not recorded which). The clonotype comes from a woman aged 25-40 years with acute COVID-19. The chain combines TRBV18 with TRBJ2-1, with 9 bases lining up with TRBD1. The CDR3 DNA reads TGTGCCAGCTCACTCCGGGACAGGGTTGGTAATGAGCAGTTCTTC. It encodes CASSLRDRVGNEQFF.